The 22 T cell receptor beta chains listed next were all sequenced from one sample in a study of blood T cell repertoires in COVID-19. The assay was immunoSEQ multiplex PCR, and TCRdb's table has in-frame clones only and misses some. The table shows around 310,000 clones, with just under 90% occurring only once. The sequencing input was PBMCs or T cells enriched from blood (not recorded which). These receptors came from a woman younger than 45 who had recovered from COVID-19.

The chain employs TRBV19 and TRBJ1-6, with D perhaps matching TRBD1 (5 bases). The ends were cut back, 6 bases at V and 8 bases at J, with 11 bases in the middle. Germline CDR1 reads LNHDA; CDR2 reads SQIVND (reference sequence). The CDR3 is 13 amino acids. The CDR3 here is CASRQGGDSPLHF. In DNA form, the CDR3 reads TGTGCCAGTAGGCAGGGTGGGGATTCACCCCTCCACTTT.

This CDR3 reads CASSYSIHRGYTF. The CDR3 DNA reads as TGTGCCAGCAGTTACTCGATCCACAGGGGCTACACCTTC. The V and J genes are TRBV6-5 and TRBJ1-2; perhaps TRBD1 as D (5 bases). CDR3 length equals 13 residues. The V gene's germline CDR1 is MNHEY and CDR2 SVGAGI. Trimming removed 0 bases at V and 8 bases at J, with 10 bases between.

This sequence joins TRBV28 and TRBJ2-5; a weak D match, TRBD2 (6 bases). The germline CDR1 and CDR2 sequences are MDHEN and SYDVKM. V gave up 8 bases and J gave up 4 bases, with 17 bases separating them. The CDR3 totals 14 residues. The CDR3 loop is CASQGAGMVETQYF. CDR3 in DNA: TGTGCCAGCCAAGGGGCGGGAATGGTAGAGACCCAGTACTTC.

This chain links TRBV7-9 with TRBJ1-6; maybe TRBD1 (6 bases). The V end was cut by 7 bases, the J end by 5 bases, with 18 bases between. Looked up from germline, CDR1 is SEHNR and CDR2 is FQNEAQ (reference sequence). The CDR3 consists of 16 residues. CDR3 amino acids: CASTPRGAEDNSPLHF. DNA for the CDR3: TGTGCCAGCACCCCTCGGGGGGCAGAAGATAATTCACCCCTCCACTTT.

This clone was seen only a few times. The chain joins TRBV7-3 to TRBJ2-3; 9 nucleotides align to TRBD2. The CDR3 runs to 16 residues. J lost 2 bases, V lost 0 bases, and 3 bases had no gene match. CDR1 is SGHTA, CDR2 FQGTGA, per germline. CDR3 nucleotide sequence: TGTGCCAGCAGCTTAACGGTAGCGGGAGACACAGATACGCAGTATTTT. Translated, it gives CASSLTVAGDTDTQYF.

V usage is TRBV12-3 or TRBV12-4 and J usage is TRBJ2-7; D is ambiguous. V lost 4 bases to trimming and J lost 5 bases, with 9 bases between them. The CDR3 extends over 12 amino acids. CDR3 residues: CASSSGRHEQYF. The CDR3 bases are TGTGCCAGCAGTTCGGGTAGACACGAGCAGTACTTC.

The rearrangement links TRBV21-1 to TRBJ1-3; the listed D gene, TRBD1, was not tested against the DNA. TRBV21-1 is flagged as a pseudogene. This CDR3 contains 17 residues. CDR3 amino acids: CASSKVRRQVSGNTIYF. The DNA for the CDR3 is TGTGCCAGCAGCAAAGTTCGCAGGCAAGTTTCTGGAAACACCATATATTTT.

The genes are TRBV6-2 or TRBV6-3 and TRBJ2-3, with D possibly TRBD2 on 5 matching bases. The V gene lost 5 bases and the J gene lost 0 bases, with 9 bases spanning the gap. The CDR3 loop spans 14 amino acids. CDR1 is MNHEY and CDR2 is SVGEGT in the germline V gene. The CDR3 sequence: CASSKRTSTDTQYF. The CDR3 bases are TGTGCCAGCAGTAAACGGACTAGCACAGATACGCAGTATTTT.

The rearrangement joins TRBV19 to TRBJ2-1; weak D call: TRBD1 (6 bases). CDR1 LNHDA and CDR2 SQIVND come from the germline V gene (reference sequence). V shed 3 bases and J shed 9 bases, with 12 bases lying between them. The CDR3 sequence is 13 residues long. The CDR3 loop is CASSMGAVSEQFF. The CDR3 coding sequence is TGTGCCAGTAGTATGGGGGCGGTAAGTGAGCAGTTCTTC.

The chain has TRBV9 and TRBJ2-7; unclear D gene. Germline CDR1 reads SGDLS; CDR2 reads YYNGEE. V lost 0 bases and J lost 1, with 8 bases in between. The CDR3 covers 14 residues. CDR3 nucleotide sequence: TGTGCCAGCAGCGTAGACGGCAGGTCCTACGAGCAGTACTTC. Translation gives CASSVDGRSYEQYF.

CDR3 sequence reads: CASSYSTAGGANIQYF. CDR3 coding DNA: TGTGCCAGCAGTTACTCGACGGCGGGAGGAGCAAACATTCAGTACTTC. The rearrangement uses TRBV6-5 and TRBJ2-4; TRBD2 matches at 8 bases. With 0 bases clipped from V and 6 bases from J, the junction kept 7 bases outside the gene matches. The germline V gene encodes CDR1 MNHEY and CDR2 SVGAGI. The CDR3 contains 16 residues.

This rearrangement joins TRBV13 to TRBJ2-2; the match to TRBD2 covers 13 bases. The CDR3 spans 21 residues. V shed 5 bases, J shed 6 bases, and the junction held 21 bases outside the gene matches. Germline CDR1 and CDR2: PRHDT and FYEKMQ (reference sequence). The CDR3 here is CASSPRQKLAGGRITAGELFF. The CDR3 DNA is TGTGCCAGCAGCCCGAGACAGAAACTAGCGGGAGGGAGAATAACGGCCGGGGAGCTGTTTTTT.

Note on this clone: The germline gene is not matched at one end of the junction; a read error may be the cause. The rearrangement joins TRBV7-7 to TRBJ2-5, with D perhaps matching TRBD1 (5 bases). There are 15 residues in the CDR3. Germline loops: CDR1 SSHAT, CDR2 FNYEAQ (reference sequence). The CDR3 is CASSLDWGVQETQYF. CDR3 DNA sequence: TGTGCTAGCAGCTTAGACTGGGGCGTCCAAGAGACCCAGTACTTC.

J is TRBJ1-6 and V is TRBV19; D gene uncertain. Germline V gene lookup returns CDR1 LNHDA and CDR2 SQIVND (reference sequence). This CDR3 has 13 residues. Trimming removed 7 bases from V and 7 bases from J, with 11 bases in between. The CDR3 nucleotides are TGTGCCAGTAAGGCAGCGGGAAATTCACCCCTCCACTTT. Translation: CASKAAGNSPLHF. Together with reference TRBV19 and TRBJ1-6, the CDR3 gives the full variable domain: DGGITQSPKYLFRKEGQNVTLSCEQNLNHDAMYWYRQDPGQGLRLIYYSQIVNDFQKGDIAEGYSVSREKKESFPLTVTSAQKNPTAFYLCASKAAGNSPLHFGNGTRLTVT.

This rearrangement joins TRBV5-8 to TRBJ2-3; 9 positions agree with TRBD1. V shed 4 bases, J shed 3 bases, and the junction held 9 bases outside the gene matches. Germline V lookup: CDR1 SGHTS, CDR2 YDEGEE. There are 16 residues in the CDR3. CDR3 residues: CASSKGTGSLTDTQYF. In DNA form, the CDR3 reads TGTGCCAGCAGCAAAGGGACAGGGAGTTTGACAGATACGCAGTATTTT. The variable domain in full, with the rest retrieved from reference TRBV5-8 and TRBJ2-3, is EAGVTQSPTHLIKTRGQQATLRCSPISGHTSVYWYQQALGLGLQFLLWYDEGEERNRGNFPPRFSGRQFPNYSSELNVNALELEDSALYLCASSKGTGSLTDTQYFGPGTRLTVL.

CDR3 region: CASSHRGVDYGYTF. DNA for the CDR3: TGTGCCAGCTCCCACCGGGGGGTCGACTATGGCTACACCTTC. The genes are TRBV18 and TRBJ1-2; possible D gene TRBD1, 5 bases. The CDR3 consists of 14 residues. V was trimmed by 6 bases and J by 3 bases, leaving 14 bases between them. Germline-derived CDR1 and CDR2 are KGHSH and LQKENI. Full variable domain (remainder filled in from reference TRBV18 and TRBJ1-2): NAGVMQNPRHLVRRRGQEARLRCSPMKGHSHVYWYRQLPEEGLKFMVYLQKENIIDESGMPKERFSAEFPKEGPSILRIQQVVRGDSAAYFCASSHRGVDYGYTFGSGTRLTVV.

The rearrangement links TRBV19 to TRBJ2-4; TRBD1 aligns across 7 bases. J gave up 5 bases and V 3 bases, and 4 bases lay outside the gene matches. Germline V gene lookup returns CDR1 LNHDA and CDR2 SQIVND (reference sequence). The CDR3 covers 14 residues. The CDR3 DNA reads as TGTGCCAGTAGTATCTGGGACAGACAAAACATTCAGTACTTC. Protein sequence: CASSIWDRQNIQYF. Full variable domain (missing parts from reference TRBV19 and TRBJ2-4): DGGITQSPKYLFRKEGQNVTLSCEQNLNHDAMYWYRQDPGQGLRLIYYSQIVNDFQKGDIAEGYSVSREKKESFPLTVTSAQKNPTAFYLCASSIWDRQNIQYFGAGTRLSVL.

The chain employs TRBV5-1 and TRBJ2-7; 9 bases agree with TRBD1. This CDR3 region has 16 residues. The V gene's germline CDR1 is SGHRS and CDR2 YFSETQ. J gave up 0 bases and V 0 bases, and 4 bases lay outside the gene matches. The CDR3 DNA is TGCGCCAGCAGCTTGGCGACAGGGGGGATCTCCTACGAGCAGTACTTC. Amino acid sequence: CASSLATGGISYEQYF.

The CDR3 sequence: CSARDAASQFF. In DNA form, the CDR3 reads TGCAGTGCTAGAGATGCGGCTAGCCAGTTCTTC. The rearrangement links TRBV20-1 to TRBJ2-1, with a tentative D call TRBD2 (5 bases). The CDR3 runs to 11 residues. V lost 0 bases and J lost 13, with 10 bases in between. Looked up from germline, CDR1 is DFQATT and CDR2 is SNEGSKA (reference sequence).

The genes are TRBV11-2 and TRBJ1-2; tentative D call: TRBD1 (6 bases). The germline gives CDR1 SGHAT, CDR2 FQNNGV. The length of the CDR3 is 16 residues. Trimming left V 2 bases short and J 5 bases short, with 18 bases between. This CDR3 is CASSLLGGAVGYGYTF. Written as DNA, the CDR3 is TGTGCCAGCAGCTTACTTGGGGGGGCAGTAGGGTATGGCTACACCTTC.

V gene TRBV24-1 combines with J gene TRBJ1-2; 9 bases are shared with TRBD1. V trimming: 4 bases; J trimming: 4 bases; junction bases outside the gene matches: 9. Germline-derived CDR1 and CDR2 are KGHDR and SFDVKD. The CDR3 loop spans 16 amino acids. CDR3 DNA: TGTGCCACCAGTGACCCTCGGACAGGGGCCAGCTATGGCTACACCTTC. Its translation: CATSDPRTGASYGYTF.

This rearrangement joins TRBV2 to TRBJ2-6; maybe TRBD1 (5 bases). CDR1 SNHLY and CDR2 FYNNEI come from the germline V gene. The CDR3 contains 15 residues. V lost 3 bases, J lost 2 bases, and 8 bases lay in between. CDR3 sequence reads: CASSDWGPGANVLTF. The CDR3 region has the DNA TGTGCCAGCAGTGACTGGGGCCCTGGGGCCAACGTCCTGACTTTC. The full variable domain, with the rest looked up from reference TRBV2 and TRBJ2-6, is EPEVTQTPSHQVTQMGQEVILRCVPISNHLYFYWYRQILGQKVEFLVSFYNNEISEKSEIFDDQFSVERPDGSNFTLKIRSTKLEDSAMYFCASSDWGPGANVLTFGAGSRLTVL.